This TCR beta chain was sequenced during a study of OX40 agonist ivuxolimab in advanced cancers. Background on the study: Under the entry rules, prior anti-PD-1, anti-PD-L1 or anti-CTLA-4 therapy was allowed, and 40% had some. Study-level results: Some nonresponders also had low normalized T-cell clonal expansion.

In this sample, this clone turned up once. Its antigen remains unknown. Profiled with immunoSEQ multiplex PCR; TCRdb holds only in-frame clones, not every one. The sample holds some 54,000 clones, 86% seen once. The specimen comprised CD4+ or CD8+ T cells sorted from blood, sampled in a trial of the OX40 agonist ivuxolimab. This TCR derives from an adult with an advanced solid tumor such as melanoma, head and neck, liver or kidney cancer.

CDR3 protein: CASRLDRGPRTDTQYF. CDR3 DNA sequence: TGTGCCAGCAGACTAGACAGGGGACCCCGCACAGATACGCAGTATTTT. The gene calls are TRBV7-9 and TRBJ2-3, with 8 nucleotides matching TRBD1. The CDR3 consists of 16 residues. The germline gives CDR1 SEHNR, CDR2 FQNEAQ (reference sequence). The ends lost 6 bases at V and 1 base at J; junction bases unmatched: 9.